This TCR beta chain was identified during a study of graft-versus-host responses after intestinal transplantation. Clones were read by immunoSEQ multiplex PCR, and TCRdb kept only the in-frame ones, dropping some. The profile shows tens of thousands of clones, approximately 94% of them singletons. This CDR3 has 15 residues. Germline values: CDR1 LNHDA, CDR2 SQIVND (reference sequence). The junction had 10 bases not matched to a gene; V was cut back by 6 bases and J by 5 bases. Worth noting for this clone: Its target is not known.

The input for sequencing was unstimulated CD4+ T cells sorted from spleen or lymph node cells, taken before transplant. This rearrangement joins TRBV19 to TRBJ1-2, with 9 bases matching TRBD1. This receptor was obtained from a human donor who was the organ donor for an intestinal transplant. The CDR3 spells CASRPKQGARYGYTF. CDR3 bases: TGTGCCAGTAGGCCTAAACAGGGGGCCCGGTATGGCTACACCTTC.